This T cell receptor beta chain was identified during a study of identical twins. TCRdb fed the 5' RACE reads into MiXCR, producing one record per CDR3 protein. The sample includes about 240,000 distinct CDR3 sequences, 8% to 11% of them seen just once. This clonotype occurred a few times. Germline CDR1 is SNHLY and CDR2 is FYNNEI. V dropped 5 bases and J dropped 2; count of bases not matched to a gene: 5. The CDR3 extends over 17 amino acids. The clonotype originates from a man over 45 in good health. The chain joins TRBV2 to TRBJ2-3; 15 bases agree with TRBD2. The sequenced material came from memory T cells sorted from blood. The CDR3 nucleotides are TGTGCCAGCAGTCCCGGGACTAGCGGGGGGTACACAGATACGCAGTATTTT. It encodes CASSPGTSGGYTDTQYF.